What follows is one T cell receptor (beta chain) and its context. What it recognizes is unknown. This specimen belongs to a study of shared clonotypes between healthy human individuals. Findings of the study overall: Generation probability values for non-shared clonotypes were lower than those for clonotypes shared by all four donors. In several donors, approximately 5% of naive CD4 clonotypes appeared in common.

Some 30,000 T cell genomes (around 200 ng DNA) went into each sorted-subset replicate. Assay: immunoSEQ multiplex PCR; the TCRdb copy retains only in-frame clones and omits some. The sample has hundreds of thousands of clones; roughly 94% are singletons. With 6 bases clipped from V and 13 bases from J, the junction kept 11 bases outside the gene matches. The V gene's germline CDR1 is MDHEN and CDR2 SYDVKM. CDR3 length: 12 amino acids. CD45RO negativity and positive selection for CCR7 defined naive CD8 cells, a population that excluded terminally differentiated effector memory CD45RA+ cells. Each donor was a Caucasian adult residing in Nashville, Tennessee.

Sequencing was done on a sample of naive CD8+ T cells sorted from blood. The sequence was obtained from a man in his thirties or forties in good health. This chain connects TRBV28 to TRBJ1-2; TRBD1 agrees at 7 bases. The CDR3 is CASRLAGTVCTF. CDR3 sequence (DNA): TGTGCCAGCAGGTTGGCCGGGACAGTTTGCACCTTC.